The source of this T cell receptor beta chain is a study of T cell responses to AZD1222 COVID-19 vaccine. Study-level findings and limits: Clonal diversity was possibly underestimated; the donors were predominantly white British and more often female.

Germline V gene data show CDR1 as MNHEY and CDR2 as SVGAGI. The CDR3 sequence is 16 residues long. The V end was cut by 4 bases, the J end by 3 bases, with 19 bases between. Worth noting for this clone: Its cognate antigen is unknown.

TCRdb's table, derived via immunoSEQ multiplex PCR, lists solely in-frame clones and lacks some. Altogether 250,000 to 300,000 clones are present, around 93% being singletons, with the ten largest covering 0.55%. This TCR derives from an adult who received the AZD1222 COVID-19 vaccine. Sequencing was performed on peripheral blood, taken 28 days after the second AZD1222 dose. V usage is TRBV6-5 and J usage is TRBJ2-7; a possible D gene is TRBD2 (6 bases). CDR3: CASSSRGGPGIYEQYF. The CDR3 DNA is TGTGCCAGCAGTTCCCGGGGAGGCCCGGGGATCTACGAGCAGTACTTC.